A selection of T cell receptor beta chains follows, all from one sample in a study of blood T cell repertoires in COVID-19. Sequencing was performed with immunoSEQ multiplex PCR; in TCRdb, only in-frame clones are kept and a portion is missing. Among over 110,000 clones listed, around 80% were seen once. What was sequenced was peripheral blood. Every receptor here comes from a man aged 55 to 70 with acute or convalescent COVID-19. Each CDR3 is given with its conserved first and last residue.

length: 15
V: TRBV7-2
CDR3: CASSLSGTVLYGYTF

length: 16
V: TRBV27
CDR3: CASSPVSAPSYNEQFF

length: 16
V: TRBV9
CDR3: CASSVGGLAGRDTQYF

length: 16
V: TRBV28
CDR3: CASGPGVQPIYNEQFF

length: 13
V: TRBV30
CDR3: CAWSVGGDQPQHF

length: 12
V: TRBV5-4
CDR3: CASSRDYNEQFF

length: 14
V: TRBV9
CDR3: CASSSQDRGTEAFF

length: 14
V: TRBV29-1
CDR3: CSVEDRGISYEQYF

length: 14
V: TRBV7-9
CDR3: CASSPGLAKNIQYF

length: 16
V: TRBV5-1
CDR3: CASSLGLAANSDTQYF

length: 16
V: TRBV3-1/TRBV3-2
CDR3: CASSQAVDYSGNTIYF

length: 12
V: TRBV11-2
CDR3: CASSPGLIKQFF

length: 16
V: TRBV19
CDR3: CASSILTSTGGYEQYF

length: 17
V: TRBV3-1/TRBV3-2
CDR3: CASSPTPGLAGGNEQYF

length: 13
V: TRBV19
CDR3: CASSIGGYTEAFF

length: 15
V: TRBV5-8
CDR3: CASRPVGGGNQPQHF

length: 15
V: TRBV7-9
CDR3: CASSLAGVGQETQYF

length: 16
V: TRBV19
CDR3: CASSLGLAGTSDTQYF

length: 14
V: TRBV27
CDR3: CASRLTGPTGELFF

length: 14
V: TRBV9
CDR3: CASSVGENRETQYF

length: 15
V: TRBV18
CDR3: CASSPNGRFGYEQYF

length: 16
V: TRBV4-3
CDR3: CASSQDEGVGTGELFF

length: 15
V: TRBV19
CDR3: CASGPHAGSDSPLHF

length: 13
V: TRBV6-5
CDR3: CASTPGQGNGYTF

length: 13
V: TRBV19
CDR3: CASSPTGGEKLFF

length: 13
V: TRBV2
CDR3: CASSENLVNEQFF

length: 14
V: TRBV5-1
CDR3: CASSSGQYQETQYF

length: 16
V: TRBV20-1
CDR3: CSASRGTSGSRFTQYF

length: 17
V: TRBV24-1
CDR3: CATSASPRTGGSYEQYF

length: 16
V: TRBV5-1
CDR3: CASSLAPSGGGDTQYF

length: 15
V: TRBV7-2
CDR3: CASSLDPLQGQPQHF

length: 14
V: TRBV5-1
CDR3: CASSYDRGRGEQYF

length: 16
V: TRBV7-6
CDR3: CASSLTGLAGQETQYF

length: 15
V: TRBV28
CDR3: CASSLGTGGAGGYTF

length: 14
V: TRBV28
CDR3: CASSSTGPPGEQYF

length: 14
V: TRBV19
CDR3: CASSIQGYNQPQHF

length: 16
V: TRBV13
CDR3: CASSSYRTGESQPQHF

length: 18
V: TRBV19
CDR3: CASSPRPGTGGAGTEAFF

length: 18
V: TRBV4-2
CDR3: CASSHPVGSGQNTGELFF

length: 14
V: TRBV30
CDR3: CAWTGTGGQETQYF

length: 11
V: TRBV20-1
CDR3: CSAPSNTEAFF

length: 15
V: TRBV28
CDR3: CASSKPGTANSPLHF

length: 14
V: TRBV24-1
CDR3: CATSDTGENYGYTF

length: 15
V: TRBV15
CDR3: CATSRDRGPGNTIYF

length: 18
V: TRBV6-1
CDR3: CASSEIGGQGGSPYGYTF

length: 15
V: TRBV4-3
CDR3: CASSQSGGPNEKLFF

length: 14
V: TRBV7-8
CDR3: CASSPIAGPYEQYF

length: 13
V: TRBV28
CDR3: CASRPEGGTEAFF

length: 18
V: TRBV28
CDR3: CASIPQGDFPNSNQPQHF

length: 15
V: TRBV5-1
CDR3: CASSPGIPRANEQFF

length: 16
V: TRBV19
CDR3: CASSIIRTASNQPQHF

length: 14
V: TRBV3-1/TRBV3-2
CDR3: CASSQVTGASGAFF

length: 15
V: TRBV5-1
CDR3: CASRRLAGVQETQYF

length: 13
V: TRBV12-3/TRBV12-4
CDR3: CASSLDRGQPLHF